A single sample is the source of the 23 T cell receptor beta chains below, sequenced in a study of CD4 T cells in relation to SARS-CoV-2 and coronaviruses. The antigens for these receptors are not known. Some clones are missing from TCRdb's copy, which holds only in-frame ones; the method was immunoSEQ multiplex PCR. The sample yields 41,000 or so clones, approximately 82% seen once. Source material: naive CD4+ T cells from PBMCs, cultured in vitro. The subset is: naive CD4+ T cells isolated by negative enrichment. All receptors derive from an adult with COVID-19.

This sequence joins TRBV7-2 and TRBJ2-1; TRBD1 is a possible D gene (5 bases). Germline V gene sequence: CDR1 SGHTA, CDR2 FQGNSA. The CDR3 sequence is 13 residues long. V lost 1 base to trimming and J lost 9 bases, with 10 bases between them. The CDR3 DNA reads TGTGCCAGCAGCTTAGACTATGGGGCTGAGCAGTTCTTC. Translation: CASSLDYGAEQFF.

The CDR3 is CASSYPREMKNEQFF. The CDR3 DNA reads TGTGCCAGCAGTTACCCGCGGGAGATGAAAAATGAGCAGTTCTTC. The chain employs TRBV6-5 and TRBJ2-1; 7 bases fit TRBD2. This CDR3 is 15 amino acids long. CDR1 MNHEY and CDR2 SVGAGI come from the germline V gene. The V gene end was trimmed by 2 bases and the J gene end by 7 bases; junction bases not matched to a gene: 8.

Relative to its sample, this clone is medium-sized. The chain couples TRBV25-1 to TRBJ2-2, with D perhaps matching TRBD1 (6 bases). The V end lost 2 bases, the J end lost 3 bases, and 10 bases lay between the germline ends. CDR1 is MGHDK and CDR2 is SYGVNS in the germline V gene. The CDR3 loop spans 15 amino acids. Written as DNA, the CDR3 is TGTGCCAGCAGTGAACAGGGGCTACACACCGGGGAGCTGTTTTTT. It specifies CASSEQGLHTGELFF.

V usage is TRBV5-1 and J usage is TRBJ2-2; the match to TRBD1 covers 8 bases. This CDR3 is 15 amino acids long. Per the germline V gene, CDR1 is SGHRS and CDR2 is YFSETQ. The trim removed 3 bases at V and 6 bases at J, leaving 7 bases unmatched. The CDR3 loop reads CASSSTTGDSGELFF. The CDR3 DNA is TGCGCCAGCAGCTCTACGACAGGGGACTCCGGGGAGCTGTTTTTT.

The chain combines TRBV12-3 or TRBV12-4 with TRBJ2-4; D call uncertain. This CDR3 region has 11 residues. Trimming left V 1 base short and J 10 bases short, with 5 bases between. The CDR3 DNA reads TGTGCCAGCAGTTTAGACCGTATTCAGTACTTC. Translated, it gives CASSLDRIQYF.

V is TRBV29-1 and J is TRBJ2-1; D is possibly TRBD2 (5 bases). From germline, CDR1 is SQVTM and CDR2 ANQGSEA. The CDR3 covers 13 residues. V lost 1 base and J 6 bases, leaving 10 bases between the germline ends. The CDR3 protein is CSVEGLAGNEQFF. Here the CDR3 DNA reads TGCAGCGTTGAAGGGCTAGCAGGCAATGAGCAGTTCTTC.

This clone was seen a few times. The chain uses TRBV3-1 (or the pseudogene TRBV3-2) and TRBJ2-2; D gene uncertain. This CDR3 contains 15 residues. The V end lost 0 bases, the J end lost 4 bases, and 9 bases lay between the germline ends. Germline loops: CDR1 LGHDT, CDR2 YNNKEL (reference sequence). CDR3 protein: CASSQDPVATGELFF. In DNA, the CDR3 is TGTGCCAGCAGCCAAGACCCGGTCGCCACCGGGGAGCTGTTTTTT.

The V and J genes are TRBV7-2 and TRBJ1-1; 11 positions agree with TRBD1. The J segment lost 4 bases and the V segment lost 5 bases, leaving 9 bases of the junction unmatched. Germline V gene sequence: CDR1 SGHTA, CDR2 FQGNSA. This CDR3 contains 16 residues. The DNA of the CDR3 is TGTGCCAGCAGCCGCAGGACAGGGGGCGCGACCACTGAAGCTTTCTTT. This gives the protein CASSRRTGGATTEAFF.

This chain connects TRBV6-5 to TRBJ1-3; unclear D gene. V was trimmed by 2 bases and J by 1 base, leaving 9 bases between them. This CDR3 comprises 15 residues. Germline-derived CDR1 and CDR2 are MNHEY and SVGAGI. CDR3 amino acids: CASSYDRRSGNTIYF. The CDR3 coding sequence is TGTGCCAGCAGTTACGACCGACGGTCTGGAAACACCATATATTTT.

The V call is TRBV19, the J call TRBJ2-1, with D unresolved. The germline V gene encodes CDR1 LNHDA and CDR2 SQIVND (reference sequence). There are 13 residues in the CDR3. Trimming pared 5 bases from V and 7 bases from J, leaving 12 bases between. In DNA form, the CDR3 reads TGTGCCAGTAGTCTTCCTCGGTTGAATGAGCAGTTCTTC. Protein product: CASSLPRLNEQFF.

The gene calls are TRBV29-1 and TRBJ1-2; D is unresolved. Germline assignment: CDR1 SQVTM and CDR2 ANQGSEA. The CDR3 totals 12 residues. Trimming shortened V by 5 bases and J by 4 bases, and 11 bases separated the two germline ends. The DNA for the CDR3 is TGCAGCGTTCTAAGGGAGGGCTATGGCTACACCTTC. This translates into CSVLREGYGYTF.

The chain couples TRBV5-1 to TRBJ2-5, with 11 positions matching TRBD2. The CDR3 loop spans 16 amino acids. Germline CDR1 SGHRS, CDR2 YFSETQ. V trimming: 0 bases; J trimming: 7 bases; junction bases outside the gene matches: 8. In DNA, the CDR3 is TGCGCCAGCAGCTTGGTGGGGACTAGCGGATACGGGACCCAGTACTTC. It encodes CASSLVGTSGYGTQYF.

V and J are TRBV6-2 or TRBV6-3 and TRBJ2-5; D gene uncertain. This CDR3 is built from 15 residues. V was trimmed by 2 bases and J by 2 bases, leaving 12 bases between them. Per the germline V gene, CDR1 is MNHEY and CDR2 is SVGEGT. The CDR3 protein is CASSYVSGPQETQYF. The DNA of the CDR3 is TGTGCCAGCAGTTACGTCTCAGGACCACAAGAGACCCAGTACTTC.

The CDR3: CASSLGQVTYEQYF. The DNA of the CDR3 is TGTGCCAGCTCCCTGGGACAGGTGACCTACGAGCAGTACTTC. The gene calls are TRBV7-2 and TRBJ2-7, with TRBD1 matching 8 bases. Trimming took 8 bases from V and 2 from J; bases not matched to a gene: 8. CDR3 length: 14 residues. Germline V gives CDR1 SGHTA, CDR2 FQGNSA.

This clone was observed a handful of times. The chain carries TRBV28 and TRBJ2-7; 8 bases are a match to TRBD2. In germline, CDR1 is MDHEN, CDR2 SYDVKM. V dropped 7 bases and J dropped 2; count of bases not matched to a gene: 10. This CDR3 has 15 amino acids. CDR3 residues: CASTPTIAGTYEQYF. The CDR3, as DNA: TGTGCCAGCACCCCCACAATAGCGGGAACCTACGAGCAGTACTTC.

The genes are TRBV5-6 and TRBJ1-5; the D gene is possibly TRBD1 (5 bases). This CDR3 contains 16 residues. Trimming removed 4 bases from V and 10 bases from J, with 24 bases in between. From germline, CDR1 is SGHDT and CDR2 YYEEEE. In DNA form, the CDR3 reads TGTGCCAGCAGCCCACGGTCCGGGGACGTACGCGGTCCCCAGCATTTT. It specifies CASSPRSGDVRGPQHF. Variable domain in full (rest from reference TRBV5-6 and TRBJ1-5): DAGVTQSPTHLIKTRGQQVTLRCSPKSGHDTVSWYQQALGQGPQFIFQYYEEEERQRGNFPDRFSGHQFPNYSSELNVNALLLGDSALYLCASSPRSGDVRGPQHFGDGTRLSIL.

The rearrangement uses TRBV5-4 and TRBJ2-1, with a weak D call TRBD1 (6 bases). Germline V gene lookup returns CDR1 SGHNT and CDR2 YYREEE (reference sequence). V was pared by 6 bases and J by 8 bases, with 24 bases between. The CDR3 consists of 16 residues. The CDR3 bases are TGTGCCAGCATCCTTGAATCGGGCCGGCAGGGGCATGAGCAGTTCTTC. Its protein product is CASILESGRQGHEQFF.

J is TRBJ2-5 and V is TRBV21-1; whether TRBD1, the table's D call, matches the DNA was not checked. TRBV21-1 is noted as a pseudogene. CDR3 size: 21 residues. CDR3 sequence reads: CASSKDTFSPGDRERQKTQYF. CDR3 coding DNA: TGTGCCAGCAGCAAAGACACGTTCTCCCCCGGGGACAGGGAGAGGCAAAAGACCCAGTACTTC.

The J gene is TRBJ2-3, the V gene TRBV5-1; 7 nucleotides line up with TRBD2. CDR1 and CDR2 (germline): SGHRS, YFSETQ. The CDR3 has 16 residues. Trimming took 1 base from V and 6 from J; bases not matched to a gene: 11. CDR3 region: CASSLKTAGVVDTQYF. The DNA for the CDR3 is TGCGCCAGCAGCTTGAAGACGGCGGGAGTGGTGGATACGCAGTATTTT.

This chain connects TRBV6-5 to TRBJ2-1, with D perhaps given as TRBD1 or TRBD2 (5 bases each). The CDR3 extends over 14 amino acids. V lost 5 bases to trimming and J lost 11 bases, with 19 bases between them. Germline values: CDR1 MNHEY, CDR2 SVGAGI. The CDR3 protein is CASSNRDPSNKQFF. The CDR3 DNA reads TGTGCCAGCAGTAACCGGGACCCTAGTAACAAGCAGTTCTTC.

The chain couples TRBV21-1 to TRBJ2-7; the table's TRBD2 call for D was not verified on the DNA. TRBV21-1 is a pseudogene segment. This CDR3 comprises 18 residues. In DNA, the CDR3 is TGTGCCAGCAGCACAAAGGGACTAGCGGGAGGAATCTCCTACGAGCAGTACTTC. Its protein is CASSTKGLAGGISYEQYF.

J is TRBJ1-3 and V is TRBV19; 10 nucleotides align to TRBD1. This CDR3 contains 14 residues. Germline CDR1 reads LNHDA; CDR2 reads SQIVND (reference sequence). V was clipped by 8 bases and J by 4 bases; unmatched bases: 5. The CDR3 is CASLDRGLGNTIYF. In nucleotides, the CDR3 is TGTGCCAGTTTAGACAGGGGGCTCGGAAACACCATATATTTT.

The genes are TRBV3-1 (or the pseudogene TRBV3-2) and TRBJ2-7, with D unresolved. V was clipped by 1 base and J by 3 bases, with 13 bases between them. This CDR3 has 15 amino acids. The V gene's germline CDR1 is LGHDT and CDR2 YNNKEL (reference sequence). CDR3 sequence reads: CASSQGSLGSYEQYF. The CDR3 region has the DNA TGTGCCAGCAGCCAAGGGAGCCTGGGTAGCTACGAGCAGTACTTC.